This T cell receptor (beta chain) was obtained from a study of blood T cell repertoires in COVID-19. On the study more broadly: Whether acute or convalescent, the COVID-19 samples came from the United States, Italy and Spain. From T cells, B-cell-depleted T cells, or PBMCs came the material, which was cDNA or gDNA.

The CDR3 runs 13 residues. Trimming removed 2 bases from V and 5 bases from J, with 9 bases in between. Germline CDR1 and CDR2: SGHAT and FQNNGV. The authors' processing: Estimation of nucleated cell counts relied on the amplification of reference gene primers. The assay was immunoSEQ multiplex PCR, and TCRdb's table has in-frame clones only and misses some. V and J calls and clone size follow that table, whereas D and trimming were derived from the DNA. The table lists approximately 110,000 clones, 65% to 80% of them singletons, with 15% to 20% in the top ten. The source material was peripheral blood. The chain has TRBV11-2 and TRBJ2-5, with D perhaps matching TRBD2 (5 bases). This TCR was sampled from a woman in her 70s with acute or convalescent COVID-19. The CDR3 sequence: CASSLSGLETQYF. DNA for the CDR3: TGTGCCAGCAGCTTAAGCGGTTTGGAGACCCAGTACTTC.